This TCR beta chain came from a study of tumor-infiltrating lymphocytes in primary liver carcinoma. Turning to the study itself: Staged T1-T3 N0M0, the tumors had sizes that ranged from roughly 4.2 to 10 cm across.

Germline CDR1 is SGHAT and CDR2 is FQNNGV. The CDR3 contains 14 residues. Points from the study as a whole: Lower overlap was observed for tumor-adjacent and tumor-blood pairs relative to tumor region pairs. Merely about 8-25% of top clones occurred in all five tumor regions.

As regards this clonotype: Antigen specificity is unknown. An end of the junction does not agree with germline; a read error may underlie this.

Total RNA (roughly 540 ng) served as template for TCR beta cDNA synthesis primed by a constant-region primer. Libraries of TCR beta came from three nested multiplex PCR rounds with slightly modified ARM-PCR. The two initial PCR rounds, ten to eleven cycles each, used TRBV1-TRBV30 forward and C-beta reverse primers. TCRdb independently ran MiXCR on the multiplex PCR reads; one entry per CDR3 protein. Here the sample spans 75,000 to 90,000 distinct CDR3 sequences, about three quarters being singletons. Co-extraction yielded RNA and DNA from roughly 21-30 mg of unsorted bulk tissue. Tumor samples each held over 90% viable tumor cells.

Sequencing used liver tumor tissue from sampling region 1. Subset indicated: tumor region T1, superior pole. The TCR was taken from a man in his forties with primary liver carcinoma and hepatitis B virus infection. This chain links TRBV11-2 with TRBJ1-1; no clear D. As DNA, the CDR3 is TGTGCGAGCAGCATAGCCTGTTCCGTAACTGAAGCTTTCTTT. This encodes CASSIACSVTEAFF.